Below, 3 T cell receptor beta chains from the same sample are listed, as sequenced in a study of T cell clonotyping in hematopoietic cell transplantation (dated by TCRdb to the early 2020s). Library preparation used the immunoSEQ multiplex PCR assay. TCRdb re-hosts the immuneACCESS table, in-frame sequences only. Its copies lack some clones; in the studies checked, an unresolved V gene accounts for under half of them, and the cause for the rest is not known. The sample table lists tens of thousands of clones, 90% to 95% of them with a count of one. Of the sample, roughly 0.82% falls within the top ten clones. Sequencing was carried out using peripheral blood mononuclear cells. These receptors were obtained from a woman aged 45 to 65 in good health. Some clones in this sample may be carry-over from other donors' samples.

CDR3 nucleotide sequence: TGTGCCAGCAGCAAACCGGGACAGGGGAGCTACGAGCAGTACTTC. Translation: CASSKPGQGSYEQYF. The chain combines TRBV5-4 with TRBJ2-7, with 10 positions matching TRBD1. The CDR3 length is 15 residues. With 4 bases clipped from V and 3 bases from J, the junction kept 7 bases outside the gene matches. Germline CDR1 is SGHNT and CDR2 is YYREEE (reference sequence).

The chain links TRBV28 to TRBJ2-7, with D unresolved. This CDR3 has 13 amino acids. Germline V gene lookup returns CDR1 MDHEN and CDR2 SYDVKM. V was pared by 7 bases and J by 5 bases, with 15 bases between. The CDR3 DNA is TGTGCCAGCACTAGGGCCGCCGGACACGAGCAGTACTTC. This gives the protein CASTRAAGHEQYF.

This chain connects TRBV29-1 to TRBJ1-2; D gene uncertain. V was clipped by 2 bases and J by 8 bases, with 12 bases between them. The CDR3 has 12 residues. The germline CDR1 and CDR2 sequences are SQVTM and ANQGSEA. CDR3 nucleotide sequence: TGCAGCGTTGAAATCTCAAAGAGGGGCTACACCTTC. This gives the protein CSVEISKRGYTF.